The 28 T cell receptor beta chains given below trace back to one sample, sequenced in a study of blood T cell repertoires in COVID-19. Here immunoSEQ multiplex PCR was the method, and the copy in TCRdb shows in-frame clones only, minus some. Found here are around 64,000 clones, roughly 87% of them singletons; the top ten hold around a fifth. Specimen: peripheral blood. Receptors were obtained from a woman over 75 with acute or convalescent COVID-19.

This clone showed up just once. The chain's CDR3 is CASSSGKQPQHF. CDR3 DNA sequence: TGTGCCAGCAGTTCAGGGAAACAGCCCCAGCATTTT. This chain connects TRBV28 to TRBJ1-5; possible D gene TRBD1, 5 bases. Per the germline V gene, CDR1 is MDHEN and CDR2 is SYDVKM. Trimming removed 4 bases at V and 7 bases at J, with 8 bases between. The CDR3 extends over 12 amino acids.

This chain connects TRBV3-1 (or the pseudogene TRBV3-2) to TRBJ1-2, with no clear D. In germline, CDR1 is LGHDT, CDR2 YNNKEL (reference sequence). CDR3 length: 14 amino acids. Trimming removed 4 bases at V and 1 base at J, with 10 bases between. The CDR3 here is CASSPGGFNYGYTF. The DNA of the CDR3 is TGTGCCAGCAGCCCAGGTGGATTTAACTATGGCTACACCTTC.

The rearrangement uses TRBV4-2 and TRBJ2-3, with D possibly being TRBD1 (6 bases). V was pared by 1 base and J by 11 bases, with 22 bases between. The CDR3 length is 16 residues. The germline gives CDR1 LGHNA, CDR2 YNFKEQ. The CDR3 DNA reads TGTGCCAGCAGCCAAGTGCGGTCAGGGGTTGAAGAGAAGCAGTATTTT. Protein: CASSQVRSGVEEKQYF.

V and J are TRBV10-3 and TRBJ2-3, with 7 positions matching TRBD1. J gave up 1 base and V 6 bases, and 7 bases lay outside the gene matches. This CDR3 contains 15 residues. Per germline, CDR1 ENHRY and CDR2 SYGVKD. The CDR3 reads CAISDRDRGTDTQYF. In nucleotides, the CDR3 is TGTGCCATCAGCGACCGGGACAGAGGCACAGATACGCAGTATTTT.

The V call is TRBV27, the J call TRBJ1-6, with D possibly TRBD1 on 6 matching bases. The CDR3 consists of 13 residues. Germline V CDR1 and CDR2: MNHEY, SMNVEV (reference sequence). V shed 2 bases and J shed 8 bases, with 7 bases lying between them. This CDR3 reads CASSLGTHSPLHF. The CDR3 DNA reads TGTGCCAGCAGTTTAGGGACACATTCACCCCTCCACTTT.

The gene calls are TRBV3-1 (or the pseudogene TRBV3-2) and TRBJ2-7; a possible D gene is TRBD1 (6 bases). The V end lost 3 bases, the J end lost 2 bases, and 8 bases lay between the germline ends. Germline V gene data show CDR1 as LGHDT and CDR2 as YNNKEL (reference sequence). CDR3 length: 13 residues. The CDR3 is CASSHRGTYEQYF. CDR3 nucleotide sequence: TGTGCCAGCAGCCACAGGGGAACCTACGAGCAGTACTTC.

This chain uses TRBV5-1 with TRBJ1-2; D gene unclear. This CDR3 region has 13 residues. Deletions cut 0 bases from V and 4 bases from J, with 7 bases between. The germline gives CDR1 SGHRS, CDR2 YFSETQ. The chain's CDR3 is CASSLGLSYGYTF. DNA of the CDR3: TGCGCCAGCAGCTTGGGGCTTTCCTATGGCTACACCTTC.

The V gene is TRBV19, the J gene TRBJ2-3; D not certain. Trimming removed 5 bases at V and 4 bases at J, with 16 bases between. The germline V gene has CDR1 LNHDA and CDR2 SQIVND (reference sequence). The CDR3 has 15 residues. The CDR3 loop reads CASSSLRLDADTQYF. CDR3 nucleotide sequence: TGTGCCAGTAGTTCTTTAAGACTTGACGCAGATACGCAGTATTTT.

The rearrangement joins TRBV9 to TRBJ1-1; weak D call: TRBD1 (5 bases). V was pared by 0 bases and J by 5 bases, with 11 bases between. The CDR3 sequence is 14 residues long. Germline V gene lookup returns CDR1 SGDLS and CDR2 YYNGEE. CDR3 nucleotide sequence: TGTGCCAGCAGCGTAGATCCCGGGACTACTGAAGCTTTCTTT. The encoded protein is CASSVDPGTTEAFF.

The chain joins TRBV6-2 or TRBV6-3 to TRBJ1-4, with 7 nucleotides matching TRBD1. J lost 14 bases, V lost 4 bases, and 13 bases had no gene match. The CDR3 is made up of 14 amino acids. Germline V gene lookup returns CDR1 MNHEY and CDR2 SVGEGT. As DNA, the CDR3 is TGTGCCAGCAGTTCCAACCGGCAGGGGGTCTTTCTGTTTTTT. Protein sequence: CASSSNRQGVFLFF.

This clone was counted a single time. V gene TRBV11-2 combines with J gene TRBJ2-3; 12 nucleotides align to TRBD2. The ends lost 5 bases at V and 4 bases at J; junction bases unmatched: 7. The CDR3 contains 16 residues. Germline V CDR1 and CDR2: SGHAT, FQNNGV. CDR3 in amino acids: CASSTGLAGRSDTQYF. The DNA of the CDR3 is TGTGCCAGCAGCACCGGACTAGCGGGGAGGTCAGATACGCAGTATTTT. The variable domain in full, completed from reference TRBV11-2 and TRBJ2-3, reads EAGVAQSPRYKIIEKRQSVAFWCNPISGHATLYWYQQILGQGPKLLIQFQNNGVVDDSQLPKDRFSAERLKGVDSTLKIQPAKLEDSAVYLCASSTGLAGRSDTQYFGPGTRLTVL.

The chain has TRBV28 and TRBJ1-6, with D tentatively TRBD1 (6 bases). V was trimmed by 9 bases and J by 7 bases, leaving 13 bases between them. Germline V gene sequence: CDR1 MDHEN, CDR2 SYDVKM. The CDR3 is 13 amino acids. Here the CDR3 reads CASRGRVNSPLHF. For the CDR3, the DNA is TGTGCCAGTAGGGGGAGGGTAAATTCACCCCTCCACTTT.

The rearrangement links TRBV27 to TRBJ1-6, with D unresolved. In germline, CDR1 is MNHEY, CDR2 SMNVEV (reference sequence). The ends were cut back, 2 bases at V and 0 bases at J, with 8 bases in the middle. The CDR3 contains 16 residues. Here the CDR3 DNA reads TGTGCCAGCAGTTTACTAGAGAGCTCCTATAATTCACCCCTCCACTTT. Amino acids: CASSLLESSYNSPLHF.

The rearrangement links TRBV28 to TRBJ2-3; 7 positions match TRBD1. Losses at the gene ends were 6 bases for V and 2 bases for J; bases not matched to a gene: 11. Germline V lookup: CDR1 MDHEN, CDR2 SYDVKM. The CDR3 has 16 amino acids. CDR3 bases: TGTGCCAGCAGCCCTTTTAGGACAGGATACACAGATACGCAGTATTTT. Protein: CASSPFRTGYTDTQYF.

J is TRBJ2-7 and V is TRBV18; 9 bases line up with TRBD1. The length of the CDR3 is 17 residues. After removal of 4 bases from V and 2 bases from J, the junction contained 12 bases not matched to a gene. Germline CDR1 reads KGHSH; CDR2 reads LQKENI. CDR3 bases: TGTGCCAGCTCACTCCTCGACCAGGACAGGGGAGCCTACGAGCAGTACTTC. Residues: CASSLLDQDRGAYEQYF. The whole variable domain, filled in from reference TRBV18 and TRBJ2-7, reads NAGVMQNPRHLVRRRGQEARLRCSPMKGHSHVYWYRQLPEEGLKFMVYLQKENIIDESGMPKERFSAEFPKEGPSILRIQQVVRGDSAAYFCASSLLDQDRGAYEQYFGPGTRLTVT.

The CDR3 protein is CASSTGQGGTNEQFF. CDR3 DNA sequence: TGTGCCAGCAGTACAGGACAGGGGGGAACAAATGAGCAGTTCTTC. The chain employs TRBV6-5 and TRBJ2-1, with 10 bases fitting TRBD1. This CDR3 is 15 amino acids long. V lost 5 bases to trimming and J lost 7 bases; unmatched junction nucleotides: 8. Germline CDR1 and CDR2: MNHEY and SVGAGI.

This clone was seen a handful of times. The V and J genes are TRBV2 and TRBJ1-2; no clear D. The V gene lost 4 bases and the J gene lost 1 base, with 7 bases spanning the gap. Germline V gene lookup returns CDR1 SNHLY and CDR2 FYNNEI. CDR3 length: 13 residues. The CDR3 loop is CASSAGVNYGYTF. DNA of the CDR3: TGTGCCAGCAGTGCGGGAGTTAACTATGGCTACACCTTC.

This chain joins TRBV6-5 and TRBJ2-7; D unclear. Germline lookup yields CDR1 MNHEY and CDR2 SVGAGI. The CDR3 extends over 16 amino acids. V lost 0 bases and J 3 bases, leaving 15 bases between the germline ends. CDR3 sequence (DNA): TGTGCCAGCAGTTACTCGGCTAGAGAACTGGTCTACGAGCAGTACTTC. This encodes CASSYSARELVYEQYF.

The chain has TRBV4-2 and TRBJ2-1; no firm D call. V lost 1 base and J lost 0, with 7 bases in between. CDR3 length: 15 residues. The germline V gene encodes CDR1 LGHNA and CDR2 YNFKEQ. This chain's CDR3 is CASSQVGPSYNEQFF. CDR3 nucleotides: TGTGCCAGCAGCCAAGTGGGCCCCTCCTACAATGAGCAGTTCTTC.

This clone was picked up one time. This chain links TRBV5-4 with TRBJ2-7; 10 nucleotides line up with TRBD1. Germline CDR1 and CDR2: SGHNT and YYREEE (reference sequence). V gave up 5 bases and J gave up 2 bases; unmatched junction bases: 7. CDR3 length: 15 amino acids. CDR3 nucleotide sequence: TGTGCCAGCAGTTCTCCGGGACAGGGGACCTACGAGCAGTACTTC. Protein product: CASSSPGQGTYEQYF.

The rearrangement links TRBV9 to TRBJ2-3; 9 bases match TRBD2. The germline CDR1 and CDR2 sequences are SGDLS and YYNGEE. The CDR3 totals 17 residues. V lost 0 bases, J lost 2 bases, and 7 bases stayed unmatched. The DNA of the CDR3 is TGTGCCAGCAGCGTAGGTTGGTTAGCGGGGGCCACAGATACGCAGTATTTT. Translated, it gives CASSVGWLAGATDTQYF.

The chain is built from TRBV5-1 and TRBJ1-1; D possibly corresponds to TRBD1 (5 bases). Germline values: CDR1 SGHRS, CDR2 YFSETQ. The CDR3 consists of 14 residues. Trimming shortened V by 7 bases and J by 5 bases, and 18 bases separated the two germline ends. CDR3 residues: CASLLGQGGTEAFF. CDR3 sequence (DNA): TGCGCCAGCCTGCTGGGGCAGGGTGGTACTGAAGCTTTCTTT.

The CDR3 protein is CASSNGLAGVYEQYF. CDR3 coding DNA: TGTGCCAGCAGTAACGGACTAGCGGGAGTATACGAGCAGTACTTC. The genes are TRBV6-2 or TRBV6-3 and TRBJ2-7; 13 positions agree with TRBD2. After removal of 5 bases from V and 4 bases from J, the junction contained 5 bases not matched to a gene. Germline CDR1 and CDR2: MNHEY and SVGEGT. The CDR3 covers 15 residues.

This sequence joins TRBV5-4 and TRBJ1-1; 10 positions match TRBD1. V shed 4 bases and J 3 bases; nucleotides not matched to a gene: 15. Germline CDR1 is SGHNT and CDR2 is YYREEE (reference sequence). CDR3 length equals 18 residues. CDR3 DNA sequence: TGTGCCAGCAGCAAAAGACCCCCGGGACAGGGGTCACACACTGAAGCTTTCTTT. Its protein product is CASSKRPPGQGSHTEAFF.

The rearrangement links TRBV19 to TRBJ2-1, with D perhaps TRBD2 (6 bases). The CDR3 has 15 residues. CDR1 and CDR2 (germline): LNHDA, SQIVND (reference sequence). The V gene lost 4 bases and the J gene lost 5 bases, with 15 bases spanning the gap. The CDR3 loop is CASSRYGGDNNEQFF. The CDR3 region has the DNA TGTGCCAGTAGTAGGTACGGGGGAGACAACAATGAGCAGTTCTTC.

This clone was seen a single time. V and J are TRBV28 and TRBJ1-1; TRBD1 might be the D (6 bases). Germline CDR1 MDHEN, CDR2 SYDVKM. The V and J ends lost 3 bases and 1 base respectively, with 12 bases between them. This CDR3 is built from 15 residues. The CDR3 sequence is CASSFRQVTNTEAFF. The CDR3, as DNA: TGTGCCAGCAGTTTCAGACAGGTGACGAACACTGAAGCTTTCTTT.

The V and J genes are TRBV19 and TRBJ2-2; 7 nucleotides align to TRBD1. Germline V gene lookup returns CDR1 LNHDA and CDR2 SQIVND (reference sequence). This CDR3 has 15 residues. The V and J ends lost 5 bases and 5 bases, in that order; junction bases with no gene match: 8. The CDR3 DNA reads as TGTGCCAGTAGTGTCGGGACAGCCAGGACCGGGGAGCTGTTTTTT. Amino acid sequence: CASSVGTARTGELFF.

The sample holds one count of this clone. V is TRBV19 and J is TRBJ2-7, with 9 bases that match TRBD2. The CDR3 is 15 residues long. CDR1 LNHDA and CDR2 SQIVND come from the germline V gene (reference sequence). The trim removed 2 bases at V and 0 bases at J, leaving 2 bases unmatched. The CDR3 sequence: CASSIISGSSYEQYF. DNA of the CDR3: TGTGCCAGTAGTATAATTAGCGGGAGCTCCTACGAGCAGTACTTC.